This T cell receptor (beta chain) was observed in a study of blood T cell repertoires in COVID-19. Study information: Samples came from the United States, Italy and Spain, spanning acute and convalescent COVID-19. T cells, B-cell-depleted T cells, or PBMCs provided the cDNA or gDNA that served as material.

CDR1 and CDR2 (germline): KGHDR, SFDVKD. The CDR3 sequence is 17 residues long. Trimming took 3 bases from V and 1 from J; bases not matched to a gene: 10. In the source study's methods: Amplified reference gene primers provided the basis for estimating nucleated cell counts. The table came from immunoSEQ multiplex PCR; TCRdb's copy has only in-frame clones and leaves some out. That table gives V, J and clone size, and the DNA gave D and trimming. Here the sample spans tens of thousands of clones, around 79% being singletons. This receptor was obtained from a human donor in a cohort sampled during active COVID-19. The J gene is TRBJ2-5, the V gene TRBV24-1; 7 bases align to TRBD1. Sequencing was done on a sample of peripheral blood. CDR3 DNA: TGTGCCACCAGTGATCCCCATGGACAGGACTCCCAAGAGACCCAGTACTTC. This sequence encodes CATSDPHGQDSQETQYF.